This T cell receptor (beta chain) was sequenced during a study of spatial heterogeneity in lung cancer. There are many counts of this clonotype. Its antigen is not identified. The V and J ends lost 6 bases and 5 bases respectively, with 19 bases between them. The CDR3 is 15 residues long. Regarding the study as a whole: Expanded alpha and beta TCR counts within tumors tracked tumor mutation counts.

A single record per CDR3 protein comes from TCRdb applying MiXCR to the 5' RACE reads. The profile shows approximately 12,000 distinct CDR3 sequences, around 10% of them singletons. Time point in this sample: sample taken at primary tumor resection. Samples were obtained from 65 to 80 donors, all untreated early-stage non-small cell lung cancer patients. This sequence joins TRBV12-3 or TRBV12-4 and TRBJ2-5; TRBD1 might be the D (5 bases). The source of this sequence is a female donor with early-stage non-small cell lung cancer. Source: lung tumor tissue, taken at surgery. The CDR3: CASRPGAGARETQYF. CDR3 nucleotide sequence: TGTGCCAGCAGACCTGGGGCTGGGGCGCGGGAGACCCAGTACTTC.